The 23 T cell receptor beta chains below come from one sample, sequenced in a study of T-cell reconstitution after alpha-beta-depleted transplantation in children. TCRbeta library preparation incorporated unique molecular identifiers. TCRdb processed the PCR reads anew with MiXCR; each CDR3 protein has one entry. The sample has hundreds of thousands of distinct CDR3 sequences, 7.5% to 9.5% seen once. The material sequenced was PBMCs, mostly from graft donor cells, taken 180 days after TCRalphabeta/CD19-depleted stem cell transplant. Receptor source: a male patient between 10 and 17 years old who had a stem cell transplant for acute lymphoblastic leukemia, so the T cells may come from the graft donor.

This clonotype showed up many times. The CDR3: CSAGGAEPQHF. CDR3 nucleotide sequence: TGCAGTGCTGGGGGGGCAGAGCCCCAGCATTTT. The chain is built from TRBV20-1 and TRBJ1-5, with D possibly being TRBD1 (6 bases). V dropped 5 bases and J dropped 8 bases, with 10 bases sitting between them. Germline CDR1 reads DFQATT; CDR2 reads SNEGSKA (reference sequence). This CDR3 spans 11 amino acids.

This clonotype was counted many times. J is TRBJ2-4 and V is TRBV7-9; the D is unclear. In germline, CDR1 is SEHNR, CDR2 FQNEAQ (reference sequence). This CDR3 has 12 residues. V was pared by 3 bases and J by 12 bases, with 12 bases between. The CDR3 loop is CASSLGVSHQYF. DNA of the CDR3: TGTGCCAGCAGCTTGGGTGTGAGCCATCAGTACTTC. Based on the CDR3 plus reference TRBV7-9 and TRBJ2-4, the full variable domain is DTGVSQNPRHKITKRGQNVTFRCDPISEHNRLYWYRQTLGQGPEFLTYFQNEAQLEKSRLLSDRFSAERPKGSFSTLEIQRTEQGDSAMYLCASSLGVSHQYFGAGTRLSVL.

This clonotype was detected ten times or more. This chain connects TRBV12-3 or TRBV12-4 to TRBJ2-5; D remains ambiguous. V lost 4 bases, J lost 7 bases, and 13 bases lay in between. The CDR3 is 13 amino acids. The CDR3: CASSSDIRGTQYF. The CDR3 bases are TGTGCCAGCAGTTCAGACATCAGAGGGACCCAGTACTTC.

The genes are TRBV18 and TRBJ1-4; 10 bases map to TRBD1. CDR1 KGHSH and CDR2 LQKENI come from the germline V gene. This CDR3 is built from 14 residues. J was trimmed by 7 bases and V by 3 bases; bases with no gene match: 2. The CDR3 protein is CASSPTGGREKLFF. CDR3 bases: TGTGCCAGCTCACCGACAGGGGGCCGTGAAAAACTGTTTTTT.

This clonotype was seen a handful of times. The DNA of the CDR3 is TGTGCCAGCAGCTTAGCCTGGACTAGTTTTTGGAATGAGCAGTTCTTC. Protein product: CASSLAWTSFWNEQFF. This chain uses TRBV7-2 with TRBJ2-1; 7 nucleotides agree with TRBD2. The V gene end was trimmed by 0 bases and the J gene end by 7 bases; junction bases not matched to a gene: 9. Germline-derived CDR1 and CDR2 are SGHTA and FQGNSA. CDR3 size: 16 residues.

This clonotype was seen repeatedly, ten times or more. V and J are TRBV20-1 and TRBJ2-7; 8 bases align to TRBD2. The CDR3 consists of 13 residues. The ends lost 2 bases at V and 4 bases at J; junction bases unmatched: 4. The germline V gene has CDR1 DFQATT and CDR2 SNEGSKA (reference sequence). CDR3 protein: CSARLAGIYEQYF. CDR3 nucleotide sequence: TGCAGTGCTAGACTAGCGGGCATTTACGAGCAGTACTTC.

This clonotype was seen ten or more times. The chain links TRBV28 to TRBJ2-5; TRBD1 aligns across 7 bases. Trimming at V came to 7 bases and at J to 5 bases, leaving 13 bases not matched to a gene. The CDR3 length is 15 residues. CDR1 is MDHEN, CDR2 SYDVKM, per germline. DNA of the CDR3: TGTGCCAGCACCCTAACAGGGGATGCTCGGGAGACCCAGTACTTC. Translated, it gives CASTLTGDARETQYF.

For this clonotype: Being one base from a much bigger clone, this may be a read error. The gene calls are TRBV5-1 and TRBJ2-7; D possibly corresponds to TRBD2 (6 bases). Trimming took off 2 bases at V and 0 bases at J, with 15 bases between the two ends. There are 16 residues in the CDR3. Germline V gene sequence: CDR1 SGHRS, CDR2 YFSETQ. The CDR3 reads CASSFVGGVSSYEQYF. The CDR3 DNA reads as TGCGCCAGCAGCTTTGTAGGCGGGGTTAGCTCCTACGAGCAGTACTTC.

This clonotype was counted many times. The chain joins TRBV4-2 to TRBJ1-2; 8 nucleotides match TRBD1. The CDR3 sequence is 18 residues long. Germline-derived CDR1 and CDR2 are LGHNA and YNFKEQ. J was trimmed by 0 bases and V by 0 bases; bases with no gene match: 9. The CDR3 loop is CASSQDGQGALSNYGYTF. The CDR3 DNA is TGTGCCAGCAGCCAAGACGGGCAGGGGGCTCTTTCTAACTATGGCTACACCTTC.

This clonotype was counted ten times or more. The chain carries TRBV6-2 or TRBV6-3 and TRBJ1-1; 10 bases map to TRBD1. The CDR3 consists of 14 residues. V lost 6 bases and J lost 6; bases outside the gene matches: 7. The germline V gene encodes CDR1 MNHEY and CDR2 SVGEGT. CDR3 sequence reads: CASSLTGGDAEAFF. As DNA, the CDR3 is TGTGCCAGCAGCCTGACAGGGGGCGACGCTGAAGCTTTCTTT.

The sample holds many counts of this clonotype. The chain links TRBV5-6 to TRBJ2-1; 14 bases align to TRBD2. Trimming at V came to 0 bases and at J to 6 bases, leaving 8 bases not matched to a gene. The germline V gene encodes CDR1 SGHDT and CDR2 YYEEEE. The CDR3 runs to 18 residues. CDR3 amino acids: CASSLDGGLAGGRNEQFF. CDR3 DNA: TGTGCCAGCAGCTTGGACGGAGGACTAGCGGGGGGCCGCAATGAGCAGTTCTTC.

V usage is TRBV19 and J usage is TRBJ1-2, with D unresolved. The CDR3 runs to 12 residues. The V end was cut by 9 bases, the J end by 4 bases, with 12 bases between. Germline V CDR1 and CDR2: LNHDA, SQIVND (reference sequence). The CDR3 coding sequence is TGTGCCAGCGATAGCTACAGCTATGGCTACACCTTC. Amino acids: CASDSYSYGYTF.

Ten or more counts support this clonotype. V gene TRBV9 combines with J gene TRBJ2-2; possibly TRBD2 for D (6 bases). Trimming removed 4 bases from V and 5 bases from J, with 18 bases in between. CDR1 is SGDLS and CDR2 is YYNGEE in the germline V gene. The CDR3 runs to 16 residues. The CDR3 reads CASSPAASAHTGELFF. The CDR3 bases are TGTGCCAGCAGCCCCGCGGCTAGCGCGCATACCGGGGAGCTGTTTTTT.

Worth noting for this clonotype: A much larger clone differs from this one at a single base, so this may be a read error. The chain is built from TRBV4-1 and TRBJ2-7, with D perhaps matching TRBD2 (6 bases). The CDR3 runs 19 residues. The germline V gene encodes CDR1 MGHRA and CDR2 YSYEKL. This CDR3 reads CASSQVGLAPDGFSYEQHF. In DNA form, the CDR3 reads TGCGCCAGCAGCCAAGTTGGGCTAGCGCCCGATGGGTTCTCCTACGAGCAGCACTTC.

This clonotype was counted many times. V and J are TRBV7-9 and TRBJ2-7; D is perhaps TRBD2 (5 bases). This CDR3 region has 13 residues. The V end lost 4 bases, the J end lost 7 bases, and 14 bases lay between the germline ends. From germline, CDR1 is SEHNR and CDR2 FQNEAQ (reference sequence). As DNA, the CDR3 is TGTGCCAGCAGCTCCCAGCGCCCGGGGGAGCAGTACTTC. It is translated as CASSSQRPGEQYF.

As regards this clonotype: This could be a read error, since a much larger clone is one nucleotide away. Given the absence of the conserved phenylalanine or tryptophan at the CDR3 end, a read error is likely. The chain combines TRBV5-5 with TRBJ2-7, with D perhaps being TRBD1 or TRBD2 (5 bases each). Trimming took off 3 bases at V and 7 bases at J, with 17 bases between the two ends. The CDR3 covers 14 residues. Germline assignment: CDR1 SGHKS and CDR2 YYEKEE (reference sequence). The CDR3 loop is CASSWDVLIGEQYS. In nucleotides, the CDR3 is TGTGCCAGCAGCTGGGACGTCCTTATTGGGGAGCAGTACTCC.

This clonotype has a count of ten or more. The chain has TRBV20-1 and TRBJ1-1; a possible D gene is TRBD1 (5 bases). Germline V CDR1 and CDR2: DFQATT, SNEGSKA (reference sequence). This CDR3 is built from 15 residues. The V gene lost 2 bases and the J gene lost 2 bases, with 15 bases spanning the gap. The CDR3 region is CSARPRGVVNTEAFF. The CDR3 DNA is TGCAGTGCTAGACCCCGGGGGGTGGTAAACACTGAAGCTTTCTTT.

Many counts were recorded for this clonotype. Here the CDR3 reads CSASAGYQETQYF. The CDR3 DNA reads as TGCAGTGCTAGTGCCGGGTACCAAGAGACCCAGTACTTC. The chain uses TRBV20-1 and TRBJ2-5; D not resolved. This CDR3 region has 13 residues. V lost 3 bases and J lost 0, with 8 bases in between. The V gene's germline CDR1 is DFQATT and CDR2 SNEGSKA (reference sequence).

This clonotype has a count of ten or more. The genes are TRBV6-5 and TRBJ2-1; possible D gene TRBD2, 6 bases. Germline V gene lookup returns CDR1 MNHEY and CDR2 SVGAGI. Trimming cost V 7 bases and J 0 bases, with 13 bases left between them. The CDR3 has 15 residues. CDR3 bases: TGTGCCAGCACCTGGGACTCCAGCTCCTACAATGAGCAGTTCTTC. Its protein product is CASTWDSSSYNEQFF.

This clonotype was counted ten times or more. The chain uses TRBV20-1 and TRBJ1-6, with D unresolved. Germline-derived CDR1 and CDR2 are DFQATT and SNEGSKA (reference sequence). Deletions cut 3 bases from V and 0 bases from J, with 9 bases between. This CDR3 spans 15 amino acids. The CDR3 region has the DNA TGCAGTGCTAGCCTAGGGAGCTCCTATAATTCACCCCTCCACTTT. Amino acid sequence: CSASLGSSYNSPLHF.

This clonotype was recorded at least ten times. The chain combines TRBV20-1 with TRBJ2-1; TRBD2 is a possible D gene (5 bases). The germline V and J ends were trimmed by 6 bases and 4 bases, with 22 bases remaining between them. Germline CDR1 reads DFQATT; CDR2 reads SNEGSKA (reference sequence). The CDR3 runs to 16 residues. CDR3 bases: TGCAGTGCCAGCGGTGTACTTATACCAAATTACAATGAGCAGTTCTTC. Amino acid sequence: CSASGVLIPNYNEQFF.

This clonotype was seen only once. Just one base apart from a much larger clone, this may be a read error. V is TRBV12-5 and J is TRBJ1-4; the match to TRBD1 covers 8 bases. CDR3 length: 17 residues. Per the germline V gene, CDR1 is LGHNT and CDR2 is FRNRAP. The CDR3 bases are TGTGCCGGCAGCGTTTCTCCCGGGGCAGGGGGCTTTGAAAAACTGTTTTTT. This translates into CAGSVSPGAGGFEKLFF. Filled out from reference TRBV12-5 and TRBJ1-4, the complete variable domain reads DARVTQTPRHKVTEMGQEVTMRCQPILGHNTVFWYRQTMMQGLELLAYFRNRAPLDDSGMPKDRFSAEMPDATLATLKIQPSEPRDSAVYFCAGSVSPGAGGFEKLFFGSGTQLSVL.

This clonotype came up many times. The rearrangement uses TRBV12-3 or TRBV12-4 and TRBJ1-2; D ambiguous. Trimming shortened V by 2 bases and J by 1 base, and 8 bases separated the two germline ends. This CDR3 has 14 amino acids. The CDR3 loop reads CASSLFRVNYGYTF. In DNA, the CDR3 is TGTGCCAGCAGTTTATTTAGGGTTAACTATGGCTACACCTTC.